This TCR beta chain is from a study of blood T cells in healthy people across ages. This clonotype was counted only a few times. Through a sample-barcoded 5' primer and a J-beta primer mix, a second PCR was run for roughly 6 to 11 cycles. TCRdb called the 5' RACE reads again in MiXCR, with one record for every CDR3 protein. The table includes approximately 830,000 distinct CDR3 sequences, 62% detected once. This CDR3 has 18 residues. Per the germline V gene, CDR1 is LGHNA and CDR2 is YSLEER. Trimming took 0 bases from V and 8 from J; bases not matched to a gene: 13. Each donor was a healthy Caucasian individual from Russia, aged roughly 6 to 95. Total RNA was isolated from each sample in quantities of at least 6 micrograms.

This chain joins TRBV4-3 and TRBJ2-1, with 10 nucleotides matching TRBD2. The sequence was collected from a man aged 25-45 years in good health. Material: blood. CDR3 DNA: TGCGCCAGCAGCCAAGATATTCCTAGCGGGGGAAGCACGTATGAGCAGTTCTTC. Its translation: CASSQDIPSGGSTYEQFF.